The rows below give T cell receptor beta chains drawn from one sample of a study of PD-1 blockade in classical Hodgkin lymphoma. Clones were sequenced by immunoSEQ multiplex PCR, and TCRdb holds only the in-frame ones, with some missing. The table has tens of thousands of clones, approximately 71% seen once. The source material was peripheral blood mononuclear cells (PBMCs), sampled at baseline. These receptors were taken from a human donor with classical Hodgkin lymphoma. Each CDR3 is given with its conserved first and last residue. A D gene is named only where the DNA matches it firmly. Clone size is shown for a subset of rows, as once, few, many or a class of expanded clone.

NA NA TRBJ1-5 TRBV27 CASSSTTRNRSNQPQHF TGTGCCAGCAGTTCGACGACAAGGAATAGAAGCAATCAGCCCCAGCATTTT
NA NA TRBJ1-2 TRBV19 CASSRDLGVYGYTF TGTGCCAGTAGCCGGGATCTTGGGGTATATGGCTACACCTTC
NA NA TRBJ1-5 TRBV28 CASSFFDSNQPQHF TGTGCCAGCAGTTTCTTTGATAGCAATCAGCCCCAGCATTTT
NA once TRBJ2-5 TRBV7-9 CASSFSGAPQETQYF TGTGCCAGCAGCTTTAGCGGAGCCCCCCAAGAGACCCAGTACTTC
TRBD1 NA TRBJ1-5 TRBV7-3 CASSFGGQGTNQPQHF TGTGCCAGCAGCTTTGGGGGACAGGGGACGAATCAGCCCCAGCATTTT
TRBD1 NA TRBJ1-2 TRBV28 CASSLMTGNYGYTF TGTGCCAGCAGTTTAATGACAGGGAACTATGGCTACACCTTC
NA NA TRBJ2-5 TRBV29-1 CSVRFGETQYF NA
TRBD2 NA TRBJ2-3 TRBV7-9 CASSPAAGVSTDTQYF TGTGCCAGCAGCCCCGCCGCGGGAGTTAGCACAGATACGCAGTATTTT
NA NA TRBJ2-3 TRBV7-2 CASSLGPSTDTQYF TGTGCCAGCAGCTTAGGCCCCAGCACAGATACGCAGTATTTT
NA NA TRBJ1-2 TRBV9 CASSPGGEPENYGYTF TGTGCCAGCAGCCCCGGGGGAGAGCCAGAAAACTATGGCTACACCTTC
NA NA TRBJ1-1 TRBV30 CAWSVWGGTEAFF TGTGCCTGGAGTGTGTGGGGCGGGACTGAAGCTTTCTTT
TRBD1 once TRBJ1-5 TRBV6-1 CASMQDRPQPQHF TGTGCCAGCATGCAGGACAGGCCTCAGCCCCAGCATTTT
NA NA TRBJ1-1 TRBV28 CASSDHTVNTEAFF TGTGCCAGCAGTGATCATACAGTGAACACTGAAGCTTTCTTT
NA NA TRBJ2-2 TRBV11-1 CASSFQIRGELFF TGTGCCAGCAGCTTCCAGATTCGAGGGGAGCTGTTTTTT
NA NA TRBJ2-2 TRBV27 CASSLIRGYTGELFF TGTGCCAGCAGTTTAATCAGGGGCTACACCGGGGAGCTGTTTTTT
NA medium-sized TRBJ1-5 TRBV7-9 CASSHDTYNQPQHF TGTGCCAGCAGCCATGACACTTACAATCAGCCCCAGCATTTT
TRBD1 NA TRBJ1-2 TRBV19 CASHRGRNYGYTF TGTGCCAGTCACAGGGGGCGAAACTATGGCTACACCTTC
NA NA TRBJ2-5 TRBV4-3 CASSPESWGTQYF TGCGCCAGCAGCCCGGAGTCGTGGGGGACCCAGTACTTC
NA medium-sized TRBJ1-1 TRBV4-3 CASSQDPPLGHPNTEAFF TGCGCCAGCAGCCAAGATCCCCCCCTTGGACACCCGAACACTGAAGCTTTCTTT
NA few TRBJ1-1 TRBV6-5 CASSAGDRAFF TGTGCCAGCAGTGCAGGAGACAGAGCTTTCTTT
NA NA TRBJ2-7 TRBV21-1 CASSNRDRTVYEQYF TGTGCCAGCAGCAACCGGGACAGAACTGTCTACGAGCAGTACTTC
TRBD2 NA TRBJ2-7 TRBV6-6 CASFSGSYEQYF TGTGCCAGTTTTAGCGGGAGCTACGAGCAGTACTTC
NA NA TRBJ2-5 TRBV2 CASSGTAGETQYF TGTGCCAGCAGTGGGACAGCCGGGGAGACCCAGTACTTC
TRBD2 once TRBJ2-5 TRBV19 CASSAVRTSGVETQYF TGTGCCAGTAGCGCCGTAAGGACTAGCGGGGTTGAGACCCAGTACTTC
TRBD1 NA TRBJ2-7 TRBV4-1 CASSLGTGAYEQYF TGCGCCAGCAGCCTTGGGACAGGAGCCTACGAGCAGTACTTC
TRBD1 NA TRBJ1-2 TRBV11-2 CASSLGQGATNYGYTF TGTGCCAGCAGCTTAGGACAGGGGGCAACTAACTATGGCTACACCTTC
TRBD2 NA TRBJ2-2 TRBV9 CASSGAGVPEELFF TGTGCCAGCAGCGGAGCGGGAGTCCCGGAGGAGCTGTTTTTT
NA NA TRBJ1-1 TRBV6-1 CASSAEGGTEAFF TGTGCCAGCAGTGCCGAGGGTGGCACTGAAGCTTTCTTT
TRBD2 NA TRBJ2-1 TRBV19 CASRASGSPYNEQFF TGTGCCAGTAGAGCTAGCGGGAGCCCCTACAATGAGCAGTTCTTC
NA NA TRBJ2-7 TRBV19 CASSMGLSYEQYF TGTGCCAGTAGTATGGGACTTTCCTACGAGCAGTACTTC
NA medium-sized TRBJ2-7 TRBV11-2 CASSLGTSYEQYF TGTGCCAGCAGCCTCGGGACATCCTACGAGCAGTACTTC
NA few TRBJ1-1 TRBV10-3 CAISDPGSTEAFF TGTGCCATCAGTGATCCCGGGAGCACTGAAGCTTTCTTT